These T cell receptor beta chains were read from a single sample in a study of cytomegalovirus exposure and HLA in healthy donors. Clones were sequenced by immunoSEQ multiplex PCR, and TCRdb holds only the in-frame ones, with some missing. Here the sample spans about 78,000 clones, roughly 80% being singletons. The sequencing sample was made of PBMCs. These receptors all stem from a male donor in good health and CMV-seronegative. The CDR3 runs from the conserved cysteine through the conserved F or W. The D gene is left open where the match is weak. Clone size is stated in some rows and not others, as once, few, many or a class when expanded.

>-|TRBD2|TRBJ2-1|TRBV11-2
CASSFGLAGAVDNEQFF
TGTGCCAGCAGCTTCGGACTAGCAGGAGCGGTAGACAATGAGCAGTTCTTC
>-|TRBD1|TRBJ2-7|TRBV5-1
CASADRATYEQYF
TGCGCCAGCGCGGACAGGGCTACCTACGAGCAGTACTTC
>-|TRBD2|TRBJ2-1|TRBV12-5
CASGLDRDYYNEQFF
TGTGCTAGTGGTTTGGACCGGGACTACTATAATGAGCAGTTCTTC
>-|-|TRBJ2-1|TRBV5-6
CASRISGLPNNEQFF
TGTGCCAGCCGCATAAGCGGACTACCTAACAATGAGCAGTTCTTC
>-|-|TRBJ1-5|TRBV15
CATSRERAGLEPQNF
TGTGCCACCAGCAGAGAACGGGCAGGGCTTGAGCCCCAGAATTTT
>-|TRBD2|TRBJ2-1|TRBV27
CATGGAPNEQFF
TGTGCCACGGGGGGGGCCCCCAATGAGCAGTTCTTC
>-|-|TRBJ2-7|TRBV28
CASSLPVGYEQYF
TGTGCCAGCAGTTTACCCGTCGGGTACGAGCAGTACTTC
>-|TRBD1|TRBJ1-5|TRBV11-2
CASSFGQGVGISNQPQHF
TGTGCCAGCAGCTTTGGGCAGGGGGTCGGGATTAGCAATCAGCCCCAGCATTTT
>once|TRBD1|TRBJ1-6|TRBV14
CASSQPTGGGSPLHF
TGTGCCAGCAGCCAACCAACAGGGGGGGGTTCACCCCTCCACTTT
>-|TRBD1|TRBJ1-1|TRBV4-1
CASRTQGVGEAFF
TGCGCCAGCAGAACTCAGGGGGTCGGTGAAGCTTTCTTT
>few|TRBD1|TRBJ1-6|TRBV9
CASSVEWDRYSPLHF
TGTGCCAGCAGCGTAGAATGGGACAGGTATTCACCCCTCCACTTT
>-|TRBD1|TRBJ2-7|TRBV29-1
CSVGGVWDREVYEQYF
TGCAGCGTTGGAGGTGTTTGGGACAGGGAGGTTTACGAGCAGTACTTC
>-|-|TRBJ1-2|TRBV30
CAWSPFTGGGYTF
TGTGCCTGGAGTCCTTTCACGGGGGGTGGCTACACCTTC
>once|TRBD1|TRBJ1-3|TRBV19
CASSTRQGADTIYF
TGTGCCAGTAGTACCCGACAGGGGGCGGACACCATATATTTT
>-|TRBD1|TRBJ2-7|TRBV7-2
CASSLEYDRGYEQYF
TGTGCCAGCAGCTTAGAGTACGACAGGGGATACGAGCAGTACTTC
>-|TRBD2|TRBJ2-7|TRBV4-2
CASSQGLAGVVPYEQYF
TGTGCCAGCAGCCAAGGGCTAGCGGGAGTCGTTCCCTACGAGCAGTACTTC
>-|TRBD1|TRBJ1-2|TRBV6-5
CASSSGTENYGYTF
TGTGCCAGCAGTTCCGGGACAGAGAACTATGGCTACACCTTC
>few|TRBD1|TRBJ2-3|TRBV5-1
CASSLGGQGYTDTQYF
TGCGCCAGCAGCTTGGGGGGACAGGGCTACACAGATACGCAGTATTTT
>-|TRBD1|TRBJ2-7|TRBV6-1
CASSEDRGQKYHYEQYF
TGTGCCAGCAGTGAGGACAGGGGGCAAAAGTACCACTACGAGCAGTACTTC
>few|TRBD2|TRBJ2-3|TRBV28
CASKTSGVAGGREYF
TGTGCCAGCAAAACATCTGGGGTAGCGGGAGGCCGTGAGTATTTT
>-|-|TRBJ2-7|TRBV5-1
CASSSGIEQYF
TGCGCCAGCAGCTCCGGGATCGAGCAGTACTTC
>-|-|TRBJ2-2|TRBV7-6
CASSPYGAGELFF
TGTGCCAGCAGCCCCTACGGGGCCGGGGAGCTGTTTTTT
>-|-|TRBJ1-3|TRBV29-1
CSVETGRGSGNTIYF
TGCAGCGTTGAAACCGGGAGGGGCTCTGGAAACACCATATATTTT